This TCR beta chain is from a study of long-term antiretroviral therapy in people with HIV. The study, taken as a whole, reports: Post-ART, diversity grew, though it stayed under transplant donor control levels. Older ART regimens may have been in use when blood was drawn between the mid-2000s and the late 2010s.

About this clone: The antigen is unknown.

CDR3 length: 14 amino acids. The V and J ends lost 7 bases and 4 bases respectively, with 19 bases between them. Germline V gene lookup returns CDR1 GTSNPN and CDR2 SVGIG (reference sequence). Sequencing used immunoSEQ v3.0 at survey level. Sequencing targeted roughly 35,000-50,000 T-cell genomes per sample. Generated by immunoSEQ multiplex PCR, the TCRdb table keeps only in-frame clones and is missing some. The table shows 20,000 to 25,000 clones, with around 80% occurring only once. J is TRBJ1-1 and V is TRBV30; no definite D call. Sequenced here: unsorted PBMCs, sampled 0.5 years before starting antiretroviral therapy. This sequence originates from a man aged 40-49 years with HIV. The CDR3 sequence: CASRSRRLSTEAFF. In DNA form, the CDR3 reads TGTGCCTCTAGGTCCCGGAGGCTAAGCACTGAAGCTTTCTTT.